This T cell receptor (beta chain) appears in the sequencing data of a study of brain T cells in children with intractable seizures. Generated by immunoSEQ multiplex PCR, the TCRdb table keeps only in-frame clones and is missing some. Here the sample spans a few hundred thousand clones, 93% being singletons. Time point given: blood from clinic visit 5 months post-surgery; TSC patient then seizure free. At least one anti-epileptic drug was given before surgery. CDR3 length equals 11 residues. V gave up 5 bases and J gave up 6 bases, with 9 bases separating them. Germline CDR1 DFQATT, CDR2 SNEGSKA (reference sequence).

J is TRBJ2-3 and V is TRBV20-1, with unresolved D. This TCR was sampled from a boy younger than two with tuberous sclerosis and intractable seizures. Sequenced material: peripheral blood, taken about 5 months after surgery. CDR3 DNA: TGCAGTGCTCGGGCGGTGGATACGCAGTATTTT. It encodes CSARAVDTQYF.